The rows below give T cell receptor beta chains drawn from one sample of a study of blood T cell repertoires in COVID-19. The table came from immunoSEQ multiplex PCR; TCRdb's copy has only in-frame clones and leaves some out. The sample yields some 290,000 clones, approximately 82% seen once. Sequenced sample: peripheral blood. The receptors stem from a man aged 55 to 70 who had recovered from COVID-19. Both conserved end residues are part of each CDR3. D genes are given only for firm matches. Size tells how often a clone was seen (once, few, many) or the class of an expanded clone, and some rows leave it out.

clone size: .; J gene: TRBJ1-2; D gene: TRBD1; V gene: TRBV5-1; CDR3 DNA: TGCGCCAGCAGCCCGACGACAGGGGACTATGGCTACACCTTC; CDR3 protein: CASSPTTGDYGYTF
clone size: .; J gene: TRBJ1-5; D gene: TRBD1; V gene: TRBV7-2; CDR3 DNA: TGTGCCAGCAGCACCGTAGGACAGGGTAGCCAGCCCCAGCATTTT; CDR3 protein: CASSTVGQGSQPQHF
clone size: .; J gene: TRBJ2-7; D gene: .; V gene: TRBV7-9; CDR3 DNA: TGTGCCAGCAGCGAACAGGGTCTCGAGCAGTACTTC; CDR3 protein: CASSEQGLEQYF
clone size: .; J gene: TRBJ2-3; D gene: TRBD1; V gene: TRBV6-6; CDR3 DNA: TGTGCCAGCAGTCCGAGGACAGGGGTGAGAGATACGCAGTATTTT; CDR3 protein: CASSPRTGVRDTQYF
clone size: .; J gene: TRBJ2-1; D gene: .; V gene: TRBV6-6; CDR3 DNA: TGTGCCAGCACCGACAGCAATGAGCAGTTCTTC; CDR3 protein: CASTDSNEQFF
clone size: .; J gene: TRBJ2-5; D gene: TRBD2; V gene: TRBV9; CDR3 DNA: TGTGCCAGCAGCAGGACTAGCGGGACGTGGGAGACCCAGTACTTC; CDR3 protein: CASSRTSGTWETQYF
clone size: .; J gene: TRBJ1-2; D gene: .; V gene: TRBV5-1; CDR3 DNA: TGCGCCAGCAGCCCTACCGGGACTTCTAGCGGCTACACCTTC; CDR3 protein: CASSPTGTSSGYTF
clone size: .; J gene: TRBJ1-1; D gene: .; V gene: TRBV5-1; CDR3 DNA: TGCGCCAGCAGCTTGGGGGGCTCGGATGAAGCTTTCTTT; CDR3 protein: CASSLGGSDEAFF
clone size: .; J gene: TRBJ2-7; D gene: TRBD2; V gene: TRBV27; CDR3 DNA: TGTGCCAGCAGTTTAGCGGGAGGGCCTTGGGAGCAGTACTTC; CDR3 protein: CASSLAGGPWEQYF
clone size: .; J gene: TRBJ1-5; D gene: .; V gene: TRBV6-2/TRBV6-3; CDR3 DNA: TGTGCCAGCAGTTACGGTCAGAGCAATCAGCCCCAGCATTTT; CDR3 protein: CASSYGQSNQPQHF
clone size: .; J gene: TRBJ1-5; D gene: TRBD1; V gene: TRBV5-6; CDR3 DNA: TGTGCCAGCAGCGGGACAGGGTCGGGCCAGCCCCAGCATTTT; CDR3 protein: CASSGTGSGQPQHF
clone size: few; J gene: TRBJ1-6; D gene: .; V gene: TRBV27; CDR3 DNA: TGTGCCAGCAAATTCAGGGAGGAATCACCCCTCCACTTT; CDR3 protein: CASKFREESPLHF
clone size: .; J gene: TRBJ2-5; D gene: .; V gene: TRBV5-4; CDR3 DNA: TGTGCCAGCAGCTTGGCCCAGCAAGAGACCCAGTACTTC; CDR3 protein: CASSLAQQETQYF
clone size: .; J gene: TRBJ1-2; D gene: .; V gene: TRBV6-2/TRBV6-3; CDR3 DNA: TGTGCCAGCAGTTCTCAGCGACCCGTTAACTATGGCTACACCTTC; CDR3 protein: CASSSQRPVNYGYTF
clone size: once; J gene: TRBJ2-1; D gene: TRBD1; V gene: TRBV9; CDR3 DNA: TGTGCCAGCAGCGTAGCTACGGGACAGGGGTACGATGAGCAGTTCTTC; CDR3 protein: CASSVATGQGYDEQFF
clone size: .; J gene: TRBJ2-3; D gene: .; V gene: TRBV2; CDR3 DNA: TGTGCCAGCATGGGGGCCTTTACGCAGTATTTT; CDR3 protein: CASMGAFTQYF
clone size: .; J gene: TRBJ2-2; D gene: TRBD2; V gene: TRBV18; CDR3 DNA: TGTGCCAGCTCACAACTAGCGGGAGACACCGGGGAGCTGTTTTTT; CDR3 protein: CASSQLAGDTGELFF
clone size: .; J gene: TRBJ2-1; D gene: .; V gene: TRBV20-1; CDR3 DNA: TGCAGTGCTAGTAGTTGGCAGGCATCCAATGAGCAGTTCTTC; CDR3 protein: CSASSWQASNEQFF
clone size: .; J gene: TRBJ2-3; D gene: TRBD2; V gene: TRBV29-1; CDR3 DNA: TGCAGCGCCCCCGGGACTAGCGGGCGAGGCGGCACAGATACGCAGTATTTT; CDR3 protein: CSAPGTSGRGGTDTQYF
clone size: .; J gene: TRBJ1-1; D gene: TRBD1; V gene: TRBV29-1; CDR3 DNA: TGCAGCGTTAAGGGACAGCAGAACACTGAAGCTTTCTTT; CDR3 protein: CSVKGQQNTEAFF
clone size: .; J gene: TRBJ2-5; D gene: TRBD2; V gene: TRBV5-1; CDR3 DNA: TGCGCCAGCAGCGCCGTACTCGCGGGGGGCAAAGAGACCCAGTACTTC; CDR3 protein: CASSAVLAGGKETQYF
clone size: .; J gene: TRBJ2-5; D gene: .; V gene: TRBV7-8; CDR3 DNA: TGTGCCAGCAGCCCCAACGGACAGCCCGCTGAGACCCAGTACTTC; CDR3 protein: CASSPNGQPAETQYF
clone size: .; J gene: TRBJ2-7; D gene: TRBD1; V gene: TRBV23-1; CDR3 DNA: TGCGCCAGCAGTCAATCTGGGACAGGCCTTGCCTTC; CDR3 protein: CASSQSGTGLAF
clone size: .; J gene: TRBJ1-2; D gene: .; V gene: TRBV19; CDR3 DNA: TGTGCCAGTAAACTCACAGACTATGGCTACACCTTC; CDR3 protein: CASKLTDYGYTF
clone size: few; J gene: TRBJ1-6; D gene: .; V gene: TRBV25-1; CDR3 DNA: TGTGCCAGCAGTGAAGAGGGGAGGAATAATTCACCCCTCCACTTT; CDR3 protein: CASSEEGRNNSPLHF
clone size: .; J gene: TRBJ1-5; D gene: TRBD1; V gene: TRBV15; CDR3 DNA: TGTGCCACCAGCGGCGACAGGGGGGTTAGCAATCAGCCCCAGCATTTT; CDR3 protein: CATSGDRGVSNQPQHF
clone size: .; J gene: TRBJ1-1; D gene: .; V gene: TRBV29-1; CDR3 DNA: TGCAGCGTTGACAGGGGCACTGAAGCTTTCTTT; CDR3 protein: CSVDRGTEAFF
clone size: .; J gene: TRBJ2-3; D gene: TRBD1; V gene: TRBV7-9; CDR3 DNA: TGTGCCAGCAGCTACGGACAGGGAGCTAGCACAGATACGCAGTATTTT; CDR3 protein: CASSYGQGASTDTQYF
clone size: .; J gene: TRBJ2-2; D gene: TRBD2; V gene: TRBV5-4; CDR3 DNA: TGTGCCAGCAGCCACCCACTTAGCGGGAGGGCCGACGGGGAGCTGTTTTTT; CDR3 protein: CASSHPLSGRADGELFF
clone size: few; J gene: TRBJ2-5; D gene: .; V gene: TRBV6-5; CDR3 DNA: TGTGCCAGCAGTTACGGGGGCGGGGGCTCGGAGACCCAGTACTTC; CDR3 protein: CASSYGGGGSETQYF
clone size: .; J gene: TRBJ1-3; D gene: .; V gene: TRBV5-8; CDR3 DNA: TGTGCCGGGGAAGTAGGGGCTGTTGGAAACACCATATATTTT; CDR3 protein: CAGEVGAVGNTIYF
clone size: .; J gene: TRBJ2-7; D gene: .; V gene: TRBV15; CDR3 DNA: TGTGCCACCAGCAGAGATCGGGGTCCCTACGAGCAGTACTTC; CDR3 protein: CATSRDRGPYEQYF
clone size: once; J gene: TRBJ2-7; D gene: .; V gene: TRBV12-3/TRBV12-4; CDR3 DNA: TGTGCCAGCAGTTTTTTTAGGGGGGAGCAGTACTTC; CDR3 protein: CASSFFRGEQYF
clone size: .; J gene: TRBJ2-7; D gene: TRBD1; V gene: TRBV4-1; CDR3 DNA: TGCGCCAGCAGCCAGGGGGACAGATACGAGCAGTACTTC; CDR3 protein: CASSQGDRYEQYF
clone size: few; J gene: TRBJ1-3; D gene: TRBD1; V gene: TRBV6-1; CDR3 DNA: TGTGCCAGCAGTGTATGGGACAGGGGGCTCCGGGTACAAGGAAACACCATATATTTT; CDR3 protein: CASSVWDRGLRVQGNTIYF
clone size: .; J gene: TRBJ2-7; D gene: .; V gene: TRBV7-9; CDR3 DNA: TGTGCCAGCAGCTTTACCTACGAGCAGTACTTC; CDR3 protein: CASSFTYEQYF
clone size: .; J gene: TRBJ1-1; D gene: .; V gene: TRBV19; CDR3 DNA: .; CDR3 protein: CASTSDRGTEAFF
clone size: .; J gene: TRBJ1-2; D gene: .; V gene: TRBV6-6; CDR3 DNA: TGTGCCAGCGTTCGTAGAGGGCAAAATGGCTACACCTTC; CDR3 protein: CASVRRGQNGYTF
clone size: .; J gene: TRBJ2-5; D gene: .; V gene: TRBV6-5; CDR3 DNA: TGTGCCAGCAGTTACTCCCTCAGAGGTGTCGGAGAGACCCAGTACTTC; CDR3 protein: CASSYSLRGVGETQYF
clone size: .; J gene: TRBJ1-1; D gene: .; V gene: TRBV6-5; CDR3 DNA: TGTGCCACCCACAGCGGGGCAGGTGGGGGATCGGCTTTCTTT; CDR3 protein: CATHSGAGGGSAFF
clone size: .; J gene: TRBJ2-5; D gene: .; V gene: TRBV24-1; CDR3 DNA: TGTGCCACCAGTGATTTTCGGGCAGGGAAAGAGACCCAGTACTTC; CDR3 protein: CATSDFRAGKETQYF
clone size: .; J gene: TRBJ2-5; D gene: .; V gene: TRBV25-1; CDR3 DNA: TGTGCCAGCAGTGAGCCGGGACTGCCGGCCCAGTACTTC; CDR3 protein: CASSEPGLPAQYF
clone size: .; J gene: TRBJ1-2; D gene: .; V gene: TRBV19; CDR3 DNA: TGTGCCAGTAGTAACAGGGCTCGGGGCTACACCTTC; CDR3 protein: CASSNRARGYTF
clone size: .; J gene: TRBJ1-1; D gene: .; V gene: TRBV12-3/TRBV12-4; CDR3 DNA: TGTGCCAGCAGCAACAAAAAGAACACTGAAGCTTTCTTT; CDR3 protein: CASSNKKNTEAFF
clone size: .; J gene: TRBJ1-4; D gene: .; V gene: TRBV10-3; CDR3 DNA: TGTGCCATCAGTGACAGGGCGTTTGGAAAACTGTTTTTT; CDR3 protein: CAISDRAFGKLFF
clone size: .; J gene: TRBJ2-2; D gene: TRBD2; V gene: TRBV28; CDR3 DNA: TGTGCCAGCAGTTGGACTAGCGGGGGAGCGAACACCGGGGAGCTGTTTTTT; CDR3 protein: CASSWTSGGANTGELFF
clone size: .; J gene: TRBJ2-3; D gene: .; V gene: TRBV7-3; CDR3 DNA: TGTGCCAGCAGCTTCAGCGTCCGGGGCACAGATACGCAGTATTTT; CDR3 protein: CASSFSVRGTDTQYF
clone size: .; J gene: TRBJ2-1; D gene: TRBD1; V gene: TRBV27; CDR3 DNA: TGTGCCAGCAAGGGGCGGACAGGGATTTCGTTTTGGAGGAATGAGCAGTTCTTC; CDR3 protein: CASKGRTGISFWRNEQFF
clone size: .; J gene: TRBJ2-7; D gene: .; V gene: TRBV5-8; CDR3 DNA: TGTGCCAGCAGCTTCTCTACAGGTTCCTACGAGCAGTACTTC; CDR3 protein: CASSFSTGSYEQYF
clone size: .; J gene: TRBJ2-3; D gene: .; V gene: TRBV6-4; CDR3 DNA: TGTGCCAGCAGTTTTCGGAGCACAGATACGCAGTATTTT; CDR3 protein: CASSFRSTDTQYF
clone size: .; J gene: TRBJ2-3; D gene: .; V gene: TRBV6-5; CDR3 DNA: TGTGCCAGCAGAGTCACAGTGGCCGATACGCAGTATTTT; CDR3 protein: CASRVTVADTQYF
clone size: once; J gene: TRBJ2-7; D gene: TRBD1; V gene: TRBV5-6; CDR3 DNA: TGTGCCAGCAACCGGGACAGGGAGTCCTACGAGCAGTACTTC; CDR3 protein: CASNRDRESYEQYF
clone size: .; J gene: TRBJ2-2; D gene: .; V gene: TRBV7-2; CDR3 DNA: TGTGCCAGCAGCTTCGGGGGGCGGAGACGGCTCGGGGAGCTGTTTTTT; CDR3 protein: CASSFGGRRRLGELFF
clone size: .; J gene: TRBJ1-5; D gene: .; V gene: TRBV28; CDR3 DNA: TGTGCCAGCAGTGTCGACAGATACTTACAGCCCCAGCATTTT; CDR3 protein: CASSVDRYLQPQHF
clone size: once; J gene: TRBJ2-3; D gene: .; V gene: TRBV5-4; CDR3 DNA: TGTGCCAGCAGCTTGAGCGACTCGAGGAATACGCAGTATTTT; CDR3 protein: CASSLSDSRNTQYF
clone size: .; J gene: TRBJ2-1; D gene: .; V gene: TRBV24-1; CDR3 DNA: TGTGCCACCAGTGACCCCTCCGGGGATGGGGAGGATGAGCAGTTCTTC; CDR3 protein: CATSDPSGDGEDEQFF
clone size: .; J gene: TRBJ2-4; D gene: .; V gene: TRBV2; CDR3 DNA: TGTGCCAGCAGTGAGGTAGCGTCCAAAAACATTCAGTACTTC; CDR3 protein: CASSEVASKNIQYF
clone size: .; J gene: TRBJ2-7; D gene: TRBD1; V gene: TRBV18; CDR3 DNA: TGTGCCAGCTCACCACCCGGGACAGTCCCCTACGAGCAGTACTTC; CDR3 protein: CASSPPGTVPYEQYF
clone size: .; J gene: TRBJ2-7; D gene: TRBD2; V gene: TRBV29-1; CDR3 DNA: TGCAGCGTTGCGGGGAGGGCCAACGAGCAGTACTTC; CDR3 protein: CSVAGRANEQYF
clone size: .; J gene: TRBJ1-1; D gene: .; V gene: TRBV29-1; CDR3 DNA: TGCAGCGTTCCGGACAGACTGAACACTGAAGCTTTCTTT; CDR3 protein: CSVPDRLNTEAFF